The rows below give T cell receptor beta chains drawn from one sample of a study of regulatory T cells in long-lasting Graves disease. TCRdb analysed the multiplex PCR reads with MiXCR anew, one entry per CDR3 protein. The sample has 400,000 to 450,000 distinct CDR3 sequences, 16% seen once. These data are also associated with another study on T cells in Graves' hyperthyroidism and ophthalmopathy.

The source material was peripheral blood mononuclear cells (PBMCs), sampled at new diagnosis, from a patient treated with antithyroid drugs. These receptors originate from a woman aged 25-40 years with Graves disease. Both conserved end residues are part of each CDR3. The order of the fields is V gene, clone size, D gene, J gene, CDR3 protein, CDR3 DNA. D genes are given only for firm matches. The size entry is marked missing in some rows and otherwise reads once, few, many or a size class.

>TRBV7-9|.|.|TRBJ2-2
CASSFPLNTGELFF
TGTGCCAGCAGCTTCCCTTTAAACACCGGGGAGCTGTTTTTT
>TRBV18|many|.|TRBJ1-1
CASSPWGQGNTEAFF
TGTGCCAGCTCACCATGGGGGCAAGGGAACACTGAAGCTTTCTTT
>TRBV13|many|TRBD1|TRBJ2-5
CASSSGQGGRETQYF
TGTGCCAGCAGCTCTGGACAGGGGGGCCGCGAGACCCAGTACTTC
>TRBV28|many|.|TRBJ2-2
CASSSPTRAGAGELFF
TGTGCCAGCAGTTCACCGACAAGGGCTGGGGCCGGGGAGCTGTTTTTT
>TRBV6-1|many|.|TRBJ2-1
CASTPLRATGNEQFF
TGTGCCAGCACACCCCTTCGAGCTACCGGCAATGAGCAGTTCTTC
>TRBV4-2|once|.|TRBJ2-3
CASSQVESTSTDTQYF
TGTGCCAGCAGCCAAGTCGAGAGCACGAGCACAGATACGCAGTATTTT
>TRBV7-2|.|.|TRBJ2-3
CASSPQSAGTTDTQYF
TGTGCCAGCAGCCCCCAATCGGCAGGGACTACAGATACGCAGTATTTT
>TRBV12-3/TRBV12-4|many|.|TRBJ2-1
CASSLSPGLYNEQFF
TGTGCCAGCAGTCTATCTCCGGGGCTATACAATGAGCAGTTCTTC
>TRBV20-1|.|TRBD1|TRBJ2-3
CSVQGAADTQYF
TGCAGTGTTCAGGGGGCTGCAGATACGCAGTATTTT
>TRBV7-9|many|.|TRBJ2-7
CASSLAPAYEQYF
TGTGCCAGCAGCTTAGCCCCCGCCTACGAGCAGTACTTC
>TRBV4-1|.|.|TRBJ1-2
CASSQDIGQSYGYTF
TGCGCCAGCAGCCAAGATATAGGACAGAGCTATGGCTACACCTTC
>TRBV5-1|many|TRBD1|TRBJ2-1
CASSLDGTGGYNEQFF
TGCGCCAGCAGCTTGGATGGGACAGGGGGGTACAATGAGCAGTTCTTC
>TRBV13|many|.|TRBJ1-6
CASSNTESSYNSPLHF
TGTGCCAGCAGCAATACAGAGAGCTCCTATAATTCACCCCTCCACTTT
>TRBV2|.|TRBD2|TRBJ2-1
CASKLAGLYNEQFF
TGTGCCAGCAAACTAGCGGGACTCTACAATGAGCAGTTCTTC
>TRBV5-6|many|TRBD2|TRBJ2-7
CASSLVGLAGSEQYF
TGTGCCAGCAGCTTGGTAGGACTAGCGGGGAGTGAGCAGTACTTC
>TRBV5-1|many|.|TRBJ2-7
CASTRGRTDSYEQYF
TGCGCCAGCACTCGGGGGCGAACAGACTCCTACGAGCAGTACTTC
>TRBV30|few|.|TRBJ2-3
CAWSAASTDTQYF
TGTGCCTGGAGTGCAGCTAGCACAGATACGCAGTATTTT
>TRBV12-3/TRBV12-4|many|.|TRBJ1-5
CASSSLTGNNQPQHF
TGTGCCAGCAGTTCCCTCACAGGAAACAATCAGCCCCAGCATTTT
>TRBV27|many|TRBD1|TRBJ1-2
CASSSTQGAGYGYTF
TGTGCCAGCAGTTCTACTCAGGGGGCTGGCTATGGCTACACCTTC
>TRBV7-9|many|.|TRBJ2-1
CASSPRGREGVKQFF
TGTGCCAGCAGCCCCAGGGGGCGGGAGGGCGTCAAGCAGTTCTTC
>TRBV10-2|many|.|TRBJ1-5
CASNLKRGISNQPQHF
TGCGCCAGCAACCTCAAACGGGGCATTAGCAATCAGCCCCAGCATTTT
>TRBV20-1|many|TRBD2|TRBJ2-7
CSAEGTSGSYEQYF
TGCAGTGCTGAGGGGACTAGCGGATCCTACGAGCAGTACTTC
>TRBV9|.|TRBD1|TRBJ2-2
CASGNRGTNTGELFF
TGTGCCAGCGGAAACAGGGGAACGAACACCGGGGAGCTGTTTTTT
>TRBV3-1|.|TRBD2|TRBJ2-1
CASSGLAGGSYNEQFF
TGTGCCAGCAGTGGGCTAGCGGGAGGCTCCTACAATGAGCAGTTCTTC
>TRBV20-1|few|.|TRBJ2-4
CSARIPGIAKNIQYF
TGCAGTGCTAGGATCCCGGGGATAGCCAAAAACATTCAGTACTTC
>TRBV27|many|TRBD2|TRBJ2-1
CASGRLAGGLANEQFF
TGTGCCAGCGGCAGACTAGCGGGAGGTCTAGCCAATGAGCAGTTCTTC
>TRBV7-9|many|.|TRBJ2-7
CASSRGAEADEQYF
TGTGCCAGCAGCCGTGGGGCGGAGGCCGACGAGCAGTACTTC
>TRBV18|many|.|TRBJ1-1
CASSPGPDQGAFF
TGTGCCAGCTCACCGGGCCCCGATCAGGGAGCTTTCTTT
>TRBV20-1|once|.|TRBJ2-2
CSASWGGVGTGELFF
TGCAGTGCTAGTTGGGGCGGCGTCGGCACCGGGGAGCTGTTTTTT
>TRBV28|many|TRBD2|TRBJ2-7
CASSWVTSGSGEQYF
TGTGCCAGCAGTTGGGTGACTAGCGGGAGCGGTGAGCAGTACTTC
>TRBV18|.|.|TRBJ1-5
CASSPERTGYSGQPQHF
TGTGCCAGCTCACCGGAAAGGACCGGTTATAGCGGTCAGCCCCAGCATTTT
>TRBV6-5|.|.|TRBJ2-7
CASSYTGGRHSYEQYF
TGTGCCAGCAGTTACACTGGAGGGCGCCACTCCTACGAGCAGTACTTC
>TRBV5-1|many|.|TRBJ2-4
CASSLGRGQSKNIQYF
TGCGCCAGCAGCTTGGGGAGGGGGCAATCCAAAAACATTCAGTACTTC
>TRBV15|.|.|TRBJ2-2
CATSREVRAPGDGELFF
TGTGCCACCAGCAGAGAGGTTCGGGCCCCGGGGGACGGGGAGCTGTTTTTT
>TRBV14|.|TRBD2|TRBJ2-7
CASSRGSSGRAAYNEQYF
TGTGCCAGCAGCCGAGGTTCTAGCGGGAGGGCGGCCTACAATGAGCAGTACTTC
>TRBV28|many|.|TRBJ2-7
CASSLMRAGNEQYF
TGTGCCAGCAGTTTGATGAGGGCAGGGAACGAGCAGTACTTC
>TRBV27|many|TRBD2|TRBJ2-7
CASSLSGTMYEQYF
TGTGCCAGCAGTTTAAGCGGGACTATGTACGAGCAGTACTTC
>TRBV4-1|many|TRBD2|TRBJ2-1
CASSQDASGPYNEQFF
TGCGCCAGCAGCCAAGATGCTAGCGGACCCTACAATGAGCAGTTCTTC
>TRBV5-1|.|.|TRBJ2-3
CASKVGGEDTQYF
TGCGCCAGCAAGGTAGGAGGGGAGGATACGCAGTATTTT
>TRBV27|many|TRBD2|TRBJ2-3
CASSPIAGGGTDTQYF
TGTGCCAGCAGCCCCATAGCGGGAGGGGGCACAGATACGCAGTATTTT
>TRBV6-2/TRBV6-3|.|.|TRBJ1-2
CASSSPASYGYTF
TGTGCCAGCAGTTCTCCCGCCTCCTATGGCTACACCTTC
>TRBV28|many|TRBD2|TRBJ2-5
CASSGPGLQETQYF
TGTGCCAGCAGTGGACCGGGACTACAAGAGACCCAGTACTTC
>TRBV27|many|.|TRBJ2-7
CASSPSGENYEQYF
TGTGCCAGCAGTCCCTCCGGGGAGAACTACGAGCAGTACTTC
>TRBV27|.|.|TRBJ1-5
CASSFNSYGQPQHF
TGTGCCAGCAGTTTCAACAGTTACGGTCAGCCCCAGCATTTT
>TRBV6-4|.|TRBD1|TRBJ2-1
CASSESQGANEQFF
TGTGCCAGCAGTGAATCACAGGGGGCGAATGAGCAGTTCTTC
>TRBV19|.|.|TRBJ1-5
CASSMRTGHIMQPQHF
TGTGCCAGTAGTATGCGTACAGGACACATAATGCAGCCCCAGCATTTT
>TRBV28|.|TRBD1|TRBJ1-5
CASRTRQGYQPQHF
TGTGCCAGCAGGACTAGACAGGGTTATCAGCCCCAGCATTTT
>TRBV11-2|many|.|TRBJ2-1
CASSHPTRLEQFF
TGTGCCAGCAGCCACCCGACTAGGCTTGAGCAGTTCTTC
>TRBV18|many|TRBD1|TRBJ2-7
CASSPPIRTGYAYEQYF
TGTGCCAGCTCACCACCGATCAGGACAGGTTATGCCTACGAGCAGTACTTC
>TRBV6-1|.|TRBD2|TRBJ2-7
CASSPPSSGRALSYEQYF
TGTGCCAGCAGCCCCCCCTCTAGCGGGAGGGCCTTGTCCTACGAGCAGTACTTC
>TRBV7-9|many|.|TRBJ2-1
CASSFVRGFYNEQFF
TGTGCCAGCAGCTTCGTGAGGGGGTTCTACAATGAGCAGTTCTTC
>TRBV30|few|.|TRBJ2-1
CAWSRGEQFF
TGTGCCTGGAGCCGAGGTGAGCAGTTCTTC
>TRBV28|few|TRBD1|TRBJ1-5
CASSPGQYSNQPQHF
TGTGCCAGCAGCCCGGGACAGTATAGCAATCAGCCCCAGCATTTT